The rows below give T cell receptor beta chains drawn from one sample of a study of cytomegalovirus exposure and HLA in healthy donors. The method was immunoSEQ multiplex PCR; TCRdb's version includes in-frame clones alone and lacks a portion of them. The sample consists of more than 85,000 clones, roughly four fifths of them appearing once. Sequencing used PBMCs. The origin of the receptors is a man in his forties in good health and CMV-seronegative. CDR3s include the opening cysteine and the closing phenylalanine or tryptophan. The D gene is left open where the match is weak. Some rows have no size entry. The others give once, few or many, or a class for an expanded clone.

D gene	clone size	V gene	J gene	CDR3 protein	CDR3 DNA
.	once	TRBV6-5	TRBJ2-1	CASSWAGSPYNEQFF	TGTGCCAGCAGTTGGGCCGGGAGCCCTTACAATGAGCAGTTCTTC
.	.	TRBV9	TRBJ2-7	CASSVGTAYEQYF	TGTGCCAGCAGCGTAGGGACAGCTTACGAGCAGTACTTC
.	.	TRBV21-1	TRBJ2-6	CASSIRRGSGTAYSGANVLTF	TGTGCCAGCAGCATCCGCCGCGGGTCCGGGACAGCTTACTCTGGGGCCAACGTCCTGACTTTC
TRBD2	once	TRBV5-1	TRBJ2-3	CASSPWGASGGTDTQYF	TGCGCCAGCAGCCCATGGGGCGCTAGCGGTGGCACAGATACGCAGTATTTT
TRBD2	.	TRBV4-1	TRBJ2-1	CASSRNRVGLAGVSYNEQFF	TGCGCCAGCAGCCGGAACAGGGTGGGACTAGCGGGAGTGTCCTACAATGAGCAGTTCTTC
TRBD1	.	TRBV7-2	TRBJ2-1	CASSLGQASYNEQFF	TGTGCCAGCAGCTTGGGACAGGCCTCCTACAATGAGCAGTTCTTC
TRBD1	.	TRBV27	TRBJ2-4	CASSYTGGAKNIQYF	TGTGCCAGCAGTTACACAGGGGGCGCCAAAAACATTCAGTACTTC
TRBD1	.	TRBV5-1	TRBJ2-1	CASTTGTGLVHEQFF	TGCGCCAGCACGACTGGGACAGGGCTTGTACATGAGCAGTTCTTC
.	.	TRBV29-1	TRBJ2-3	CSVDRGADTDTQYF	TGCAGCGTTGATCGGGGAGCAGACACAGATACGCAGTATTTT
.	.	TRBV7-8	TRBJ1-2	CASSLAGHPEGYTF	TGTGCCAGCAGCTTGGCCGGACACCCAGAGGGCTACACCTTC
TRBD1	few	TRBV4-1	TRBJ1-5	CASSHRQGFGNQPQHF	TGCGCCAGCAGCCACAGACAGGGGTTCGGCAATCAGCCCCAGCATTTT
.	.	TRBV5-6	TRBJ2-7	CASSLEREQYF	TGTGCCAGCAGCTTGGAACGGGAGCAGTACTTC
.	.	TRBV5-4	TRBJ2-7	CASSLGQLYEQYF	TGTGCCAGCAGCTTGGGTCAACTCTACGAGCAGTACTTC
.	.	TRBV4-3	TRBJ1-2	CASSQDPWSGYTF	TGCGCCAGCAGCCAAGATCCGTGGAGTGGCTACACCTTC
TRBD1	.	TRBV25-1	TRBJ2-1	CASRPTGGVVIDEQFF	TGTGCCAGCAGGCCCACAGGGGGCGTGGTTATCGATGAGCAGTTCTTC
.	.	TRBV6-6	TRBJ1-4	CASVGGQGEKLFF	TGTGCCAGTGTGGGTGGCCAGGGGGAAAAACTGTTTTTT
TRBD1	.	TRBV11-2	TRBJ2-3	CASRGQGTDTQYF	TGTGCCAGCAGAGGACAGGGGACAGATACGCAGTATTTT
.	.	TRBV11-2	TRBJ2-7	CASSSIEQYF	TGTGCCAGCAGCTCCATCGAGCAGTACTTC
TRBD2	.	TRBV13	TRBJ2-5	CASSSGLADEETQYF	TGTGCCAGCTCGAGCGGGCTAGCGGACGAAGAGACCCAGTACTTC
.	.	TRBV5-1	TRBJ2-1	CASSKTSSNEQFF	TGCGCCAGCAGCAAGACTAGTTCAAATGAGCAGTTCTTC
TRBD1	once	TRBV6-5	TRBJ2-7	CASRTRGTEYEQYF	TGTGCCAGCAGAACCCGTGGGACAGAGTACGAGCAGTACTTC
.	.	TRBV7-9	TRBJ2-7	CASSFSAADPWEQYF	TGTGCCAGCAGCTTTTCGGCGGCAGATCCTTGGGAGCAGTACTTC
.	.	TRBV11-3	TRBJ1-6	CASSTGSFNSPLHF	TGTGCCAGCAGCACAGGGAGTTTTAATTCACCCCTCCACTTT
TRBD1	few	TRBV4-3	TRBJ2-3	CASSLRGQTTDTQYF	TGCGCCAGCAGCCTCAGGGGGCAAACCACAGATACGCAGTATTTT
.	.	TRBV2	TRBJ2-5	CASKWQQGQETQYF	TGTGCCAGCAAATGGCAGCAGGGGCAAGAGACCCAGTACTTC
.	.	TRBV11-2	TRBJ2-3	CASSILRYTQYF	TGTGCCAGCAGCATACTGAGATATACGCAGTATTTT
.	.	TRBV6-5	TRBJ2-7	CASSPNGLEQYF	TGTGCCAGCAGCCCCAACGGTCTCGAGCAGTACTTC
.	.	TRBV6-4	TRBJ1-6	CASNSGGQSSYNSPLHF	TGTGCCAGCAACTCGGGGGGGCAAAGCTCCTATAATTCACCCCTCCACTTT
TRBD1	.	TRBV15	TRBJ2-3	CATSSSWTGDTDTQYF	TGTGCCACCAGCAGCTCGTGGACAGGGGACACAGATACGCAGTATTTT
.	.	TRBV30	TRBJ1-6	CAWTGTPSSPLHF	TGTGCCTGGACAGGGACTCCATCTTCACCCCTCCACTTT
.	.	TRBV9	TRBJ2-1	CASSVVANEQFF	TGTGCCAGCAGCGTAGTAGCCAATGAGCAGTTCTTC
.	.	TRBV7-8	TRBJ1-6	CASSFSGLANSPLHF	TGTGCCAGCAGCTTTTCAGGTTTAGCGAATTCACCCCTCCACTTT
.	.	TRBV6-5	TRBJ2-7	CASRGGTVLDDEQYF	TGTGCCAGCAGAGGGGGGACAGTCCTCGACGACGAGCAGTACTTC
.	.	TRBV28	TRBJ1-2	CASRGERGGGYTF	TGTGCCAGCAGGGGAGAGCGGGGAGGCGGCTACACCTTC
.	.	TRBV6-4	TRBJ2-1	CASSDEGDYNEQFF	TGTGCCAGCAGTGACGAGGGAGACTACAATGAGCAGTTCTTC
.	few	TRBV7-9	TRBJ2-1	CASSFRPTQYNEQFF	TGTGCCAGCAGCTTTCGCCCAACACAATACAATGAGCAGTTCTTC
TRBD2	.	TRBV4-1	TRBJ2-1	CASSQVLAGVYNEQFF	TGCGCCAGCAGCCAAGTCCTAGCGGGGGTCTACAATGAGCAGTTCTTC
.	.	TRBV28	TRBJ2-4	CASTRGVLNIQYF	TGTGCCAGCACCCGGGGTGTCCTAAACATTCAGTACTTC
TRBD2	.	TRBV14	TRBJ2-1	CASSQFREAVYNEQFF	TGTGCCAGCAGCCAATTTCGGGAGGCAGTCTACAATGAGCAGTTCTTC
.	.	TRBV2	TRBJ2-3	CASSEASRFLGGDTQYF	TGTGCCAGCAGTGAAGCAAGCAGATTCTTGGGGGGAGATACGCAGTATTTT
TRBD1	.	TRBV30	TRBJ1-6	CAWRGTGRSPLHF	TGTGCCTGGAGGGGGACAGGGCGTTCACCCCTCCACTTT